This T cell receptor beta chain was identified in a study of response to subunit inactivated influenza vaccine. Overall study results and limits: Researchers suggested that each seasonal influenza vaccination recruits few new T cells.

The germline gives CDR1 DFQATT, CDR2 SNEGSKA (reference sequence). The CDR3 contains 14 residues. Note on this clonotype: No antigen is known for it. A junction end diverges from the germline sequence, so it may reflect a read error.

TCRdb re-called the RT-PCR reads with MiXCR, one entry per CDR3 protein. The sample carries hundreds of thousands of distinct CDR3 sequences, approximately 12% recorded once. The source material was PBMCs from blood, sampled on the day of vaccination. The receptor's source is a man aged 50 to 60 who received an inactivated influenza vaccine. The V call is TRBV20-1, the J call TRBJ2-3, with D tentatively TRBD2 (7 bases). The CDR3 DNA reads as TGCAGTGCTTGGGCGGGGGCTAGCATAGATACGCAGTATTTT. Protein sequence: CSAWAGASIDTQYF.